This entry describes one T cell receptor beta chain. Seattle patients were enrolled while actively infected and followed longitudinally. This specimen comes from a study of blood T cell repertoires in COVID-19. The authors' processing: Reference gene primers were amplified, and this amplification served to estimate nucleated cell counts. The repertoire was sequenced with immunoSEQ multiplex PCR; TCRdb's copy has only in-frame clones and lacks some. V, J and clone size reflect that table, while D and trimming were determined from the DNA. The table has approximately 250,000 clones, 65% to 90% seen once. What was sequenced was peripheral blood. The TCR was taken from a woman in her seventies with COVID-19, enrolled during active disease.

CDR3 in amino acids: CATSDSGTSGGGETQYF. The CDR3 nucleotides are TGTGCCACCAGTGACTCTGGGACTAGCGGGGGGGGCGAGACCCAGTACTTC. This chain joins TRBV24-1 and TRBJ2-5; 16 nucleotides line up with TRBD2. The CDR3 has 17 amino acids. The V segment lost 4 bases and the J segment 5 bases; nucleotides outside the gene matches: 6. Germline V gene sequence: CDR1 KGHDR, CDR2 SFDVKD.